The 20 T cell receptor beta chains below were found in one sample sequenced in a study of siplizumab effects on memory and regulatory T cells. TCRdb's copy holds only in-frame clones and misses some; the assay was immunoSEQ multiplex PCR. Of 50,000 to 70,000 clones listed, 96% were seen once; the top ten hold 0.08% to 0.1%. The specimen sequenced was naive CD8+ T cells sorted from blood. Receptors were obtained from a human donor in good health.

The gene calls are TRBV5-4 and TRBJ2-2; the match to TRBD2 covers 10 bases. With 4 bases clipped from V and 6 bases from J, the junction kept 9 bases outside the gene matches. The germline V gene encodes CDR1 SGHNT and CDR2 YYREEE (reference sequence). The CDR3 is 16 residues long. The CDR3 sequence: CASSPETSGPPGELFF. The DNA of the CDR3 is TGTGCCAGCAGCCCCGAGACTAGCGGGCCGCCCGGGGAGCTGTTTTTT. The full variable domain, with the rest looked up from reference TRBV5-4 and TRBJ2-2, is ETGVTQSPTHLIKTRGQQVTLRCSSQSGHNTVSWYQQALGQGPQFIFQYYREEENGRGNFPPRFSGLQFPNYSSELNVNALELDDSALYLCASSPETSGPPGELFFGEGSRLTVL.

V gene TRBV6-1 combines with J gene TRBJ2-7, with TRBD2 identical over 11 bases. The CDR3 is 15 residues long. The germline V gene encodes CDR1 MNHNS and CDR2 SASEGT. Trimming at V came to 8 bases and at J to 1 base, leaving 7 bases not matched to a gene. Here the CDR3 DNA reads TGTGCCAGCGGCTTTAGCGGGGGGGCGTCCTACGAGCAGTACTTC. Amino acid sequence: CASGFSGGASYEQYF.

This rearrangement joins TRBV4-2 to TRBJ1-5; 8 nucleotides match TRBD1. The CDR3 has 14 amino acids. The germline CDR1 and CDR2 sequences are LGHNA and YNFKEQ. V lost 1 base and J lost 5; bases outside the gene matches: 1. This CDR3 reads CASSQAQGDQPQHF. The CDR3 bases are TGTGCCAGCAGCCAAGCACAGGGGGATCAGCCCCAGCATTTT.

This chain links TRBV5-6 with TRBJ1-2; D is perhaps TRBD1 (5 bases). Trimming stripped 4 bases from V and 0 bases from J, with 25 bases between. In germline, CDR1 is SGHDT, CDR2 YYEEEE. The CDR3 extends over 19 amino acids. CDR3 bases: TGTGCCAGCAGCGGAGGGACGTCGTTCGGCAAAATCTCTAACTATGGCTACACCTTC. Its translation is CASSGGTSFGKISNYGYTF.

The rearrangement joins TRBV5-8 to TRBJ2-1; 7 bases line up with TRBD2. In germline, CDR1 is SGHTS, CDR2 YDEGEE. The CDR3 covers 16 residues. The V segment lost 6 bases and the J segment 1 base; nucleotides outside the gene matches: 10. Here the CDR3 DNA reads TGTGCCAGCACCCAAAACAACGGGGGGTCCTACAATGAGCAGTTCTTC. This gives the protein CASTQNNGGSYNEQFF.

V usage is TRBV5-4 and J usage is TRBJ2-5; tentatively, D is TRBD1 or TRBD2 (5 bases each). The ends were cut back, 2 bases at V and 1 base at J, with 24 bases in the middle. Looked up from germline, CDR1 is SGHNT and CDR2 is YYREEE (reference sequence). The CDR3 runs to 19 residues. CDR3 region: CASSFPPGDPRWVQETQYF. The CDR3, as DNA: TGTGCCAGCAGCTTCCCCCCCGGGGACCCCCGATGGGTCCAAGAGACCCAGTACTTC.

CDR3 bases: TGCGCCAGCAGCCAAAGCTGGCTAGCGGAGATCCAAGAGACCCAGTACTTC. This encodes CASSQSWLAEIQETQYF. The chain uses TRBV4-3 and TRBJ2-5, with 7 bases that match TRBD2. Germline CDR1 LGHNA, CDR2 YSLEER. V lost 2 bases to trimming and J lost 1 base; unmatched junction nucleotides: 10. CDR3 length: 17 amino acids.

The rearrangement links TRBV9 to TRBJ2-7; perhaps D is TRBD1 or TRBD2 (5 bases each). Trimming cost V 3 bases and J 0 bases, with 16 bases left between them. This CDR3 has 16 amino acids. CDR1 SGDLS and CDR2 YYNGEE come from the germline V gene. Written as DNA, the CDR3 is TGTGCCAGCAGCGCTCGTCCCGGGACCAGCTCCTACGAGCAGTACTTC. As protein: CASSARPGTSSYEQYF. Drawing the rest from reference TRBV9 and TRBJ2-7, the complete variable domain is DSGVTQTPKHLITATGQRVTLRCSPRSGDLSVYWYQQSLDQGLQFLIQYYNGEERAKGNILERFSAQQFPDLHSELNLSSLELGDSALYFCASSARPGTSSYEQYFGPGTRLTVT.

This chain links TRBV21-1 with TRBJ1-4; TRBD1 is the table's D call and was not checked against the DNA. TRBV21-1 is a pseudogene locus. The length of the CDR3 is 14 residues. CDR3 residues: CASSTGQGREKLFF. In DNA form, the CDR3 reads TGTGCCAGCAGCACCGGACAGGGGCGGGAAAAACTGTTTTTT.

This clone appeared once. V usage is TRBV6-5 and J usage is TRBJ2-7; a possible D gene is TRBD2 (5 bases). There are 15 residues in the CDR3. The ends were cut back, 0 bases at V and 3 bases at J, with 12 bases in the middle. Germline CDR1 is MNHEY and CDR2 is SVGAGI. As DNA, the CDR3 is TGTGCCAGCAGTTACTCGAGGGTCTCTCACTACGAGCAGTACTTC. Translating gives CASSYSRVSHYEQYF.

V gene TRBV10-2 combines with J gene TRBJ2-1; no reliable D call. The CDR3 spans 13 residues. V was pared by 1 base and J by 8 bases, with 9 bases between. Germline assignment: CDR1 WSHSY and CDR2 SAAADI. CDR3 loop: CASSEFIVDEQFF. CDR3 nucleotides: TGCGCCAGCAGTGAGTTTATTGTCGATGAGCAGTTCTTC.

The chain's CDR3 is CASSQDRLAGVQQFF. DNA for the CDR3: TGCGCCAGCAGCCAAGATAGACTAGCGGGGGTACAGCAGTTCTTC. The chain is built from TRBV4-3 and TRBJ2-1; TRBD2 agrees at 12 bases. This CDR3 is 15 amino acids long. CDR1 and CDR2 from the germline V gene are LGHNA and YSLEER. Unmatched junction bases numbered 5, after V lost 0 bases and J lost 11 bases.

The genes are TRBV9 and TRBJ1-3, with D tentatively TRBD1 (6 bases). V was pared by 2 bases and J by 4 bases, with 22 bases between. From germline, CDR1 is SGDLS and CDR2 YYNGEE. This CDR3 has 18 amino acids. The CDR3 sequence is CASSVEDSPIWGGNTIYF. The CDR3 DNA is TGTGCCAGCAGCGTTGAGGACAGCCCAATATGGGGGGGAAACACCATATATTTT.

J is TRBJ2-6 and V is TRBV9; D possibly corresponds to TRBD1 (7 bases). The V gene's germline CDR1 is SGDLS and CDR2 YYNGEE. V dropped 4 bases and J dropped 0 bases, with 23 bases sitting between them. The CDR3 is 20 amino acids. The CDR3 reads CASSPRDSAWGSSGANVLTF. The CDR3 coding sequence is TGTGCCAGCAGCCCGCGGGACAGCGCCTGGGGTAGCTCTGGGGCCAACGTCCTGACTTTC.

The chain carries TRBV9 and TRBJ2-2; 8 positions agree with TRBD2. Per the germline V gene, CDR1 is SGDLS and CDR2 is YYNGEE. This CDR3 has 17 residues. With V trimmed by 3 bases and J by 4 bases, 11 bases remained unmatched. The CDR3 sequence: CASSEPTSGRFTGELFF. In DNA form, the CDR3 reads TGTGCCAGCAGCGAACCTACTAGCGGAAGATTCACCGGGGAGCTGTTTTTT.

This rearrangement joins TRBV7-9 to TRBJ1-5; D call uncertain. CDR3 length equals 15 residues. Germline loops: CDR1 SEHNR, CDR2 FQNEAQ (reference sequence). The V end was cut by 1 base, the J end by 3 bases, with 10 bases between. CDR3: CASSLVAGDNQPQHF. The CDR3 DNA follows: TGTGCCAGCAGCTTAGTAGCCGGGGACAATCAGCCCCAGCATTTT.

The sample holds one count of this clone. The rearrangement links TRBV6-5 to TRBJ1-1; D is unclear. This CDR3 contains 13 residues. The germline V gene has CDR1 MNHEY and CDR2 SVGAGI. V lost 6 bases, J lost 6 bases, and 14 bases lay in between. CDR3 region: CASRQLQYAEAFF. The CDR3 DNA reads TGTGCCAGCAGACAGTTGCAGTACGCTGAAGCTTTCTTT.

The V call is TRBV11-1, the J call TRBJ2-3; 8 bases match TRBD1. V lost 2 bases and J lost 7; bases outside the gene matches: 17. The CDR3 runs 18 residues. CDR1 is SGHAT and CDR2 is FQDESV in the germline V gene (reference sequence). The CDR3 loop reads CASSLRDRSFNWEYTQYF. In nucleotides, the CDR3 is TGTGCCAGCAGCTTACGGGACAGGAGTTTTAATTGGGAGTATACGCAGTATTTT. The entire variable domain, with the rest obtained from reference TRBV11-1 and TRBJ2-3, is as follows: EAEVAQSPRYKITEKSQAVAFWCDPISGHATLYWYRQILGQGPELLVQFQDESVVDDSQLPKDRFSAERLKGVDSTLKIQPAELGDSAMYLCASSLRDRSFNWEYTQYFGPGTRLTVL.

The J gene is TRBJ2-2, the V gene TRBV11-3; D may be TRBD2 (5 bases). Germline CDR1 and CDR2: SGHNT and YENEEA. Deletions cut 1 base from V and 8 bases from J, with 8 bases between. The CDR3 is made up of 13 amino acids. The DNA for the CDR3 is TGTGCCAGCAGCTTAGCGGGGTCGGGGGAGCTGTTTTTT. Translation gives CASSLAGSGELFF.

The rearrangement joins TRBV6-4 to TRBJ1-5; TRBD1 agrees at 10 bases. Unmatched junction bases numbered 13, after V lost 7 bases and J lost 4 bases. This CDR3 has 17 residues. Germline CDR1 MRHNA, CDR2 SNTAGT. The CDR3 region is CASIRGDRGRANQPQHF. DNA of the CDR3: TGTGCCAGCATCAGAGGCGACAGGGGGCGGGCGAATCAGCCCCAGCATTTT.